The rows below give T cell receptor beta chains drawn from one sample of a study of blood T cells in healthy people across ages. TCRdb analysed the 5' RACE reads with MiXCR anew, one entry per CDR3 protein. The profile shows more than 800,000 distinct CDR3 sequences, around 30% of them singletons. The source material was blood. The receptors stem from a woman older than 75 in good health. CDR3s include the opening cysteine and the closing phenylalanine or tryptophan.

CDR3 protein: CASSGERQGSYEQYF
V gene: TRBV19
J gene: TRBJ2-7

CDR3 protein: CASSLLQGVYGYTF
V gene: TRBV28
J gene: TRBJ1-2

CDR3 protein: CASSPRGPDSYNEQFF
V gene: TRBV12-3/TRBV12-4
J gene: TRBJ2-1

CDR3 protein: CASSSHTSGPSHEQYF
V gene: TRBV6-5
J gene: TRBJ2-7

CDR3 protein: CASRTGKGVYTEAFF
V gene: TRBV27
J gene: TRBJ1-1

CDR3 protein: CASSRGGETTEAFF
V gene: TRBV7-2
J gene: TRBJ1-1

CDR3 protein: CASSFKDTQYF
V gene: TRBV7-2
J gene: TRBJ2-3

CDR3 protein: CSARGAVGDEQYF
V gene: TRBV20-1
J gene: NA

CDR3 protein: CASSEGPGVYGYTF
V gene: TRBV2
J gene: TRBJ1-2

CDR3 protein: CSVGPDVRYGYTF
V gene: TRBV29-1
J gene: TRBJ1-2

CDR3 protein: CASSIRVGTKETQYF
V gene: TRBV19
J gene: TRBJ2-5

CDR3 protein: CASSVHGPGVYNEQFF
V gene: TRBV2
J gene: TRBJ2-1

CDR3 protein: CASSVRTGNEQFF
V gene: TRBV6-1
J gene: TRBJ2-1

CDR3 protein: CASRPGTGLSLDSPLHF
V gene: TRBV28
J gene: TRBJ1-6

CDR3 protein: CASSFIPQVYEQYF
V gene: TRBV28
J gene: TRBJ2-7

CDR3 protein: CASSIGRSGDEQFF
V gene: TRBV19
J gene: TRBJ2-1

CDR3 protein: CASSQYPSGGGTGELFF
V gene: TRBV4-3
J gene: TRBJ2-2

CDR3 protein: CASGDTSRLTSFYNEQFF
V gene: TRBV27
J gene: TRBJ2-1

CDR3 protein: CASSYPGSRGLTDTQYF
V gene: TRBV6-6
J gene: TRBJ2-3

CDR3 protein: CASSLAKDGNYEQYF
V gene: TRBV7-7
J gene: TRBJ2-7

CDR3 protein: CASSLRTGEYEQYF
V gene: TRBV7-2
J gene: TRBJ2-7

CDR3 protein: CASSLTADAIYGYTF
V gene: TRBV5-1
J gene: TRBJ1-2

CDR3 protein: CASSLPRGALNYGYTF
V gene: TRBV6-2/TRBV6-3
J gene: TRBJ1-2

CDR3 protein: CSISPRYF
V gene: TRBV29-1
J gene: TRBJ2-5

CDR3 protein: CASSRTGDSYNEQFF
V gene: TRBV6-5
J gene: TRBJ2-1

CDR3 protein: CATSDLTTDTQYF
V gene: TRBV24-1
J gene: TRBJ2-3

CDR3 protein: CSARDPTGLVQYF
V gene: TRBV20-1
J gene: TRBJ2-7

CDR3 protein: CASSRTGNSYEQYF
V gene: TRBV12-3/TRBV12-4
J gene: TRBJ2-7

CDR3 protein: CASSPRQTGGSWTEAFF
V gene: TRBV18
J gene: TRBJ1-1

CDR3 protein: CASSPSGGMTQYF
V gene: TRBV18
J gene: TRBJ2-3

CDR3 protein: CASSTSGSYNEQFF
V gene: TRBV7-2
J gene: TRBJ2-1

CDR3 protein: CASSVGLAGGTSTDTQYF
V gene: TRBV9
J gene: TRBJ2-3

CDR3 protein: CASSLYSSGANVLTF
V gene: TRBV6-2/TRBV6-3
J gene: TRBJ2-6

CDR3 protein: CASSESGSNTEAFF
V gene: TRBV5-1
J gene: TRBJ1-1

CDR3 protein: CASSLGTGRGTDTQYF
V gene: TRBV7-9
J gene: TRBJ2-3